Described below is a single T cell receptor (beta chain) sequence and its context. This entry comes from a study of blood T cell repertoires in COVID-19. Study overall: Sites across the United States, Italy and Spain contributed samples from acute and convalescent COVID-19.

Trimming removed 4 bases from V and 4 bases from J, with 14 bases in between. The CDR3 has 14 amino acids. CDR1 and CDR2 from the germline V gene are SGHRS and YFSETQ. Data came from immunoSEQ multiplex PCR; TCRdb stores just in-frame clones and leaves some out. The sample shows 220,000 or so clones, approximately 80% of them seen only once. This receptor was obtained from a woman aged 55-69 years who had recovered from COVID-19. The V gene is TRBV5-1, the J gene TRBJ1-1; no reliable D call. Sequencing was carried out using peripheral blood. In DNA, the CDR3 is TGCGCCAGCAGCAAGGGCAGCGGGATCACTGAAGCTTTCTTT. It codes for CASSKGSGITEAFF.